The present entry profiles one T cell receptor (beta chain) with its context. This clone was seen more than once but under ten times. Which antigen it targets is not known. Nothing much larger sits one base from this clone, and base qualities are not available. Genomic DNA was extracted from sorted cells for sequencing of the TCRbeta CDR3 region. The immunoSEQ Assay was used to sequence the TCRbeta CDR3 regions. Not all clones reach the TCRdb copy of this immuneACCESS table, which keeps in-frame sequences only. Checked studies attribute under half of the gap to unresolved V genes and leave the rest unexplained. Across this sample there are tens of thousands of clones, with 83% seen only once. The top ten constitute approximately 0.78% of the sample. Patients with a history of autoimmune disease or receiving systemic immunosuppression were excluded from the trial. Peripheral blood for TCR sequencing was collected from all dose cohorts at baseline, on cycle 4 day 1, and on cycle 7 day 1. The samples were drawn from a first-in-human, open-label, multicenter phase I dose-escalation trial of ivuxolimab. Adults with locally advanced or metastatic melanoma, renal cell carcinoma, hepatocellular carcinoma or head and neck squamous cell carcinoma were enrolled in the trial. Before TCR sequencing, CD4+ T cells and CD8+ T cells were sorted from peripheral blood as separate populations.

This record comes from a study of OX40 agonist ivuxolimab in advanced cancers. General notes on the study: Ivuxolimab was a fully human IgG2 agonistic monoclonal antibody targeting the costimulatory receptor OX40 (CD134). Intravenous ivuxolimab was administered to patients every 2 weeks at six dose levels: 0.01, 0.1, 0.3, 1.5, 3 and 10 mg/kg. Among the 52 dose-escalation patients, about 19 had hepatocellular carcinoma, roughly 15 melanoma, 9 renal cell carcinoma and 9 head and neck cancer. In the dose-escalation cohort, approximately 80% of patients were male, and the mean age was roughly 60 years with a range of about 23 to 79. Prior anti-PD-1, anti-PD-L1 or anti-CTLA-4 therapy was permitted, and checkpoint inhibitors had been received by around 39% of dose-escalation patients. Partial responses occurred in three dose-escalation patients, of whom one had hepatocellular carcinoma and two had cutaneous melanoma. Peripheral TCRbeta sequencing aimed to test whether ivuxolimab altered TCR sequence diversity and caused clonal T-cell expansion. The paper covers the monotherapy dose-escalation part of the phase I ivuxolimab trial, which included N of about 50 patients.

The germline V gene specifies ENHRY as CDR1 and SYGVKD as CDR2. The CDR3 contains 13 residues, cysteine and phenylalanine counted. Of the read, only the CDR3 DNA is kept; its 39 bases are in frame from base 1. Trimming at the junction amounts to 2 bases on V and 5 bases on J, and the germline ends lie 9 bases apart. The research as a whole found: Partial responders in the 0.1-3.0 mg/kg groups had among the lowest normalized peripheral clonal expansion, especially among CD8+ T cells. At doses of 0.1 to 3.0 mg/kg, clonal expansion of both CD4+ and CD8+ blood T cells was observed from baseline to week 6. Which antigens the clonally expanded peripheral T cells were specific for was not determined. Low levels of normalized T-cell clonal expansion were also seen in some patients who did not respond. On average, CD8+ T cells showed more expanded clones than CD4+ T cells after ivuxolimab.

The starting material was CD4+ or CD8+ T cells sorted from blood, obtained in a trial of the OX40 agonist ivuxolimab. The rearrangement joined TRBV10-3 to TRBJ1-1, with the D segment identity uncertain. The origin of this receptor is an adult with an advanced solid tumor such as melanoma, head and neck, liver or kidney cancer. The nucleotide sequence is TGTGCCATCAGTGAGCTGATTTGGACTGAAGCTTTCTTT. Its protein reads: CAISELIWTEAFF.